The 27 T cell receptor beta chains reported below all come from one sample, sequenced in a study of blood T cell repertoires in COVID-19. TCRdb keeps only in-frame clones here, not all; method: immunoSEQ multiplex PCR. The sample lists around 300,000 clones, around nine tenths occurring once. Input material: PBMCs or T cells enriched from blood (not recorded which). The receptor set was obtained from a woman aged 25 to 39 who had recovered from COVID-19.

This clone was found once. The chain combines TRBV7-2 with TRBJ2-3; 15 positions match TRBD2. The germline gives CDR1 SGHTA, CDR2 FQGNSA. The J segment lost 1 base and the V segment lost 1 base, leaving 6 bases of the junction unmatched. This CDR3 has 19 amino acids. DNA of the CDR3: TGTGCCAGCAGCTTAGGGGGACTAGCGGGAGGCGGCCGCACAGATACGCAGTATTTT. Residues: CASSLGGLAGGGRTDTQYF.

The rearrangement links TRBV7-2 to TRBJ2-1, with 10 bases lining up with TRBD1. In germline, CDR1 is SGHTA, CDR2 FQGNSA. V lost 2 bases and J lost 8; bases outside the gene matches: 6. The CDR3 is made up of 15 amino acids. CDR3 DNA: TGTGCCAGCAGCTTAAGACAGGGGGCCGGCTATGAGCAGTTCTTC. This gives the protein CASSLRQGAGYEQFF.

The CDR3 nucleotides read TGTGCCAGCTCACGGGGGACTAGCGGCCGCTACGAGCAGTACTTC. It yields the protein CASSRGTSGRYEQYF. This chain connects TRBV18 to TRBJ2-7; 11 nucleotides line up with TRBD2. This CDR3 is 15 amino acids long. CDR1 KGHSH and CDR2 LQKENI come from the germline V gene. Germline trimming cut 4 bases from V and 3 bases from J; bases unmatched to any gene: 5.

The chain combines TRBV5-1 with TRBJ2-2; 9 nucleotides match TRBD2. Per the germline V gene, CDR1 is SGHRS and CDR2 is YFSETQ. CDR3 length: 16 amino acids. V trimming: 4 bases; J trimming: 0 bases; junction bases outside the gene matches: 4. This chain's CDR3 is CASSLLAGANTGELFF. The CDR3 DNA reads as TGCGCCAGCAGCCTCTTAGCGGGAGCGAACACCGGGGAGCTGTTTTTT.

V gene TRBV28 combines with J gene TRBJ2-7, with 7 bases lining up with TRBD1. Trimming cost V 7 bases and J 6 bases; bases outside gene matches: 12. This CDR3 contains 14 residues. Germline lookup yields CDR1 MDHEN and CDR2 SYDVKM. CDR3 protein: CASTARDSLREQYF. The CDR3 nucleotides are TGTGCCAGCACCGCTCGGGACAGCCTGCGCGAGCAGTACTTC.

The J gene is TRBJ1-5, the V gene TRBV28; maybe TRBD1 (6 bases). The CDR3 has 14 amino acids. Trimming shortened V by 5 bases and J by 0 bases, and 8 bases separated the two germline ends. Germline CDR1 MDHEN, CDR2 SYDVKM. CDR3 sequence reads: CASSGTSSNQPQHF. CDR3 bases: TGTGCCAGCAGTGGGACATCTAGCAATCAGCCCCAGCATTTT.

This rearrangement joins TRBV7-2 to TRBJ1-2, with D tentatively TRBD1 (5 bases). This CDR3 is 16 amino acids long. V was clipped by 4 bases and J by 5 bases, with 20 bases between them. Per the germline V gene, CDR1 is SGHTA and CDR2 is FQGNSA. As DNA, the CDR3 is TGTGCCAGCAGCTCCGACCCGGCGGGGGACTATTATGGCTACACCTTC. Translating it yields CASSSDPAGDYYGYTF. The whole variable domain, remainder taken from reference TRBV7-2 and TRBJ1-2, is GAGVSQSPSNKVTEKGKDVELRCDPISGHTALYWYRQSLGQGLEFLIYFQGNSAPDKSGLPSDRFSAERTGGSVSTLTIQRTQQEDSAVYLCASSSDPAGDYYGYTFGSGTRLTVV.

This chain connects TRBV30 to TRBJ2-1; TRBD2 matches 15 bases. Germline loops: CDR1 GTSNPN, CDR2 SVGIG (reference sequence). The CDR3 runs to 15 residues. The junction had 4 bases not matched to a gene; V was cut back by 3 bases and J by 7 bases. The CDR3 bases are TGTGCCTGGAGCGAGGGACTAGCGGGAGGAAATGAGCAGTTCTTC. Translation gives CAWSEGLAGGNEQFF.

This chain joins TRBV4-3 and TRBJ2-5, with 7 bases fitting TRBD1. This CDR3 is built from 14 residues. The germline gives CDR1 LGHNA, CDR2 YSLEER. Trimming removed 5 bases from V and 2 bases from J; junction bases left unmatched: 5. The chain's CDR3 is CASSRQTGQETQYF. The CDR3 coding sequence is TGCGCCAGCAGCAGACAGACAGGGCAAGAGACCCAGTACTTC.

This clone came up a few times. The J gene is TRBJ2-7, the V gene TRBV5-6; a possible D gene is TRBD2 (7 bases). The CDR3 has 16 residues. The germline gives CDR1 SGHDT, CDR2 YYEEEE. Trimming took off 0 bases at V and 4 bases at J, with 17 bases between the two ends. CDR3 amino acids: CASSLAGAGVGYEQYF. CDR3 DNA sequence: TGTGCCAGCAGCTTGGCGGGGGCGGGAGTCGGGTACGAGCAGTACTTC.

In regard to this clone: The germline gene is not matched at one end of the junction; a read error may be the cause. The gene calls are TRBV19 and TRBJ1-3; 8 nucleotides line up with TRBD1. The CDR3 sequence is 13 residues long. Germline V gene sequence: CDR1 LNHDA, CDR2 SQIVND (reference sequence). The DNA for the CDR3 is TGTGCGAGTAACCAGGGGGCAGGAAACACCATATATTTT. Its protein is CASNQGAGNTIYF.

Written as DNA, the CDR3 is TGTGCCAGCAGCCGCGGAGGGGTTTTTCAGCCCCAGCATTTT. As protein: CASSRGGVFQPQHF. The J gene is TRBJ1-5, the V gene TRBV5-8; tentatively, D is TRBD1 (5 bases). V lost 4 bases and J 6 bases, leaving 14 bases between the germline ends. From germline, CDR1 is SGHTS and CDR2 YDEGEE. The length of the CDR3 is 14 residues.

The chain combines TRBV13 with TRBJ1-3, with D perhaps TRBD1 (6 bases). Germline CDR1 reads PRHDT; CDR2 reads FYEKMQ (reference sequence). The CDR3 covers 18 residues. V gave up 3 bases and J gave up 4 bases, with 22 bases separating them. This CDR3 is CASSLKVLTGDVGNTIYF. In nucleotides, the CDR3 is TGTGCCAGCAGCTTGAAAGTTCTGACAGGAGACGTAGGAAACACCATATATTTT.

On this clone: Other DNA sequences in the same sample also yield this CDR3. V usage is TRBV7-9 and J usage is TRBJ1-2; 9 bases are a match to TRBD1. The germline V gene encodes CDR1 SEHNR and CDR2 FQNEAQ (reference sequence). With 4 bases clipped from V and 8 bases from J, the junction kept 5 bases outside the gene matches. CDR3 length equals 13 residues. The CDR3 protein is CASSSDRGGGYTF. The CDR3 nucleotides read TGTGCCAGCAGCTCGGACAGGGGAGGCGGCTACACCTTC.

V and J are TRBV5-6 and TRBJ2-1; D call uncertain. The germline gives CDR1 SGHDT, CDR2 YYEEEE. The CDR3 runs 13 residues. Trimming shortened V by 0 bases and J by 2 bases, and 3 bases separated the two germline ends. CDR3 nucleotides: TGTGCCAGCAGCTTGGGTACCTACAATGAGCAGTTCTTC. It is translated as CASSLGTYNEQFF.

The rearrangement links TRBV28 to TRBJ1-2; D is possibly TRBD1 (5 bases). The germline V gene encodes CDR1 MDHEN and CDR2 SYDVKM. The CDR3 spans 12 residues. V shed 6 bases and J shed 2 bases, with 7 bases lying between them. In DNA form, the CDR3 reads TGTGCCAGCAGGCAGGGCAACTATGGCTACACCTTC. Its translation is CASRQGNYGYTF.

This clone was seen a few times. The gene calls are TRBV15 and TRBJ2-1; D is unclear. V lost 0 bases and J lost 9, with 12 bases in between. The germline gives CDR1 LNHNV, CDR2 YYDKDF (reference sequence). CDR3 size: 14 residues. The CDR3 sequence: CATSRDTRSSEQFF. In DNA form, the CDR3 reads TGTGCCACCAGCAGAGATACCCGAAGTAGTGAGCAGTTCTTC.

This rearrangement joins TRBV5-1 to TRBJ2-5; 9 bases agree with TRBD1. The CDR3 has 15 amino acids. The V and J ends lost 5 bases and 3 bases, in that order; junction bases with no gene match: 8. CDR1 is SGHRS, CDR2 YFSETQ, per germline. The CDR3: CASRTLGQGEETQYF. The CDR3 DNA follows: TGCGCCAGCAGAACACTGGGACAGGGCGAAGAGACCCAGTACTTC.

The V gene is TRBV6-6, the J gene TRBJ1-1; tentative D call: TRBD1 (6 bases). Germline CDR1 reads MNHNY; CDR2 reads SVGAGI (reference sequence). The V end was cut by 5 bases, the J end by 2 bases, with 18 bases between. The CDR3 totals 16 residues. CDR3 coding DNA: TGTGCCAGCAGTCGTCCACAGGACAGATTAAACACTGAAGCTTTCTTT. Protein: CASSRPQDRLNTEAFF.

The V gene is TRBV27, the J gene TRBJ2-7, with a possible D match to TRBD2 (6 bases). Germline V gene data show CDR1 as MNHEY and CDR2 as SMNVEV (reference sequence). V was cut by 7 bases and J by 0 bases, with 13 bases left in between. CDR3 size: 14 residues. The CDR3 coding sequence is TGTGCCAGCAACGTGGGAGGTGGCTCCTACGAGCAGTACTTC. The encoded protein is CASNVGGGSYEQYF.

The CDR3: CASSWGQTSGANVLTF. CDR3 coding DNA: TGTGCCAGCAGCTGGGGACAGACGTCTGGGGCCAACGTCCTGACTTTC. The rearrangement links TRBV5-4 to TRBJ2-6, with 7 bases lining up with TRBD1. The germline gives CDR1 SGHNT, CDR2 YYREEE (reference sequence). This CDR3 region has 16 residues. Trimming cost V 3 bases and J 1 base; bases outside gene matches: 4.

The rearrangement uses TRBV7-3 and TRBJ2-2, with D maybe TRBD1 (6 bases). The V and J ends lost 5 bases and 1 base respectively, with 8 bases between them. The CDR3 runs 14 residues. CDR1 and CDR2 from the germline V gene are SGHTA and FQGTGA. CDR3 amino acids: CASSPGQNTGELFF. CDR3 DNA: TGTGCCAGCAGCCCGGGACAGAACACCGGGGAGCTGTTTTTT.

The chain has TRBV24-1 and TRBJ2-2; no definite D call. V lost 3 bases and J lost 5, with 9 bases in between. Germline loops: CDR1 KGHDR, CDR2 SFDVKD. CDR3 length: 14 residues. CDR3 sequence: CATSDPSSTGELFF. The CDR3 nucleotides are TGTGCCACCAGTGATCCCAGTTCTACCGGGGAGCTGTTTTTT.

This clone was observed at least ten times. J is TRBJ2-7 and V is TRBV6-4; tentatively, D is TRBD2 (6 bases). Between the trimmed V and J ends, which lost 2 bases and 4 bases, there was a span of 18 bases. Germline assignment: CDR1 MRHNA and CDR2 SNTAGT. CDR3 length: 16 residues. CDR3 coding DNA: TGTGCCAGCAGTGACCCCCGACCCCGGGGGATATACGAGCAGTACTTC. It yields the protein CASSDPRPRGIYEQYF.

The V and J genes are TRBV27 and TRBJ1-1; D remains ambiguous. V lost 5 bases, J lost 1 base, and 8 bases lay in between. Germline lookup yields CDR1 MNHEY and CDR2 SMNVEV (reference sequence). The CDR3 covers 13 residues. As DNA, the CDR3 is TGTGCCAGCAGTCCCCTCCCGAACACTGAAGCTTTCTTT. It yields the protein CASSPLPNTEAFF.

The rearrangement uses TRBV5-4 and TRBJ2-7; 10 nucleotides match TRBD1. The CDR3 consists of 13 residues. The V gene's germline CDR1 is SGHNT and CDR2 YYREEE (reference sequence). Trimming cost V 3 bases and J 4 bases; bases outside gene matches: 1. The CDR3 sequence is CASSSGQGYEQYF. The CDR3 region has the DNA TGTGCCAGCAGCTCGGGACAGGGGTACGAGCAGTACTTC.

The V and J genes are TRBV28 and TRBJ1-1; D remains unclear. Germline V gene sequence: CDR1 MDHEN, CDR2 SYDVKM. The CDR3 extends over 12 amino acids. The V and J ends lost 6 bases and 12 bases respectively, with 17 bases between them. The DNA for the CDR3 is TGTGCCAGCAGAACGGCCTCCACGGGAACTTTCTTT. This sequence encodes CASRTASTGTFF.